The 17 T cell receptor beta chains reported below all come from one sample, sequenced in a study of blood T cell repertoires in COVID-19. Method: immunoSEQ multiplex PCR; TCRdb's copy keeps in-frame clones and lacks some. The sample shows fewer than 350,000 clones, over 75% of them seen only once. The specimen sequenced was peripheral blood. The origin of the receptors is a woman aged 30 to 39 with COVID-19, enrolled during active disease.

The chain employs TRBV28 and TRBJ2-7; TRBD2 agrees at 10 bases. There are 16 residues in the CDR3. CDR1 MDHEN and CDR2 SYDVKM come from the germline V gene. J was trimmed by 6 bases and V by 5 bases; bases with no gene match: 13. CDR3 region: CASSPRRSGRAREQYF. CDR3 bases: TGTGCCAGCAGTCCCCGGAGGAGCGGGAGGGCCCGCGAGCAGTACTTC.

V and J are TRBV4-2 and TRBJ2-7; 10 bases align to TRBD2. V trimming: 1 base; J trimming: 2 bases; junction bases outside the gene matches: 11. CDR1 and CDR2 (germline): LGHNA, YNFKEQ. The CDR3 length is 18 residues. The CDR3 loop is CASSQVLASGSLPYEQYF. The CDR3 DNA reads TGTGCCAGCAGCCAAGTCCTGGCTAGCGGGAGTCTCCCCTACGAGCAGTACTTC.

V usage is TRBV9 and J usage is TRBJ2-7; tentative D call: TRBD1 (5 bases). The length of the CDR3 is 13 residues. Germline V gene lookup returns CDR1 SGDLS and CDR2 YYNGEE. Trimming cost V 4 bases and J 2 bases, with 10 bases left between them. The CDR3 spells CASSPGQAYEQYF. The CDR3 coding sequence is TGTGCCAGCAGCCCAGGGCAGGCCTACGAGCAGTACTTC.

DNA of the CDR3: TGCGCCAGCAGCCAGATACAGGGGGCGGTAGACACCGGGGAGCTGTTTTTT. This translates into CASSQIQGAVDTGELFF. This rearrangement joins TRBV4-1 to TRBJ2-2; 9 bases agree with TRBD1. J was trimmed by 3 bases and V by 3 bases; bases with no gene match: 8. CDR1 MGHRA and CDR2 YSYEKL come from the germline V gene. The length of the CDR3 is 17 residues.

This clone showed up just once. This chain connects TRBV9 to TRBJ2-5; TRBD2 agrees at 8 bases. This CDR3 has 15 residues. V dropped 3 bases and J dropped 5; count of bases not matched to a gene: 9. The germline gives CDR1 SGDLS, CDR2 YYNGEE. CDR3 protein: CASSEEGTSRETQYF. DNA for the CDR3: TGTGCCAGCAGCGAAGAAGGGACTAGTAGGGAGACCCAGTACTTC.

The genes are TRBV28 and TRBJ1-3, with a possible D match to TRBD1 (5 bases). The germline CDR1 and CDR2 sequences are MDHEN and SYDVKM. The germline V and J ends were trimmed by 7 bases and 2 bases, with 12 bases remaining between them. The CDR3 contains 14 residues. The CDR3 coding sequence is TGTGCCAGCACCAAGACAGAACCTGGAAACACCATATATTTT. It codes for CASTKTEPGNTIYF.

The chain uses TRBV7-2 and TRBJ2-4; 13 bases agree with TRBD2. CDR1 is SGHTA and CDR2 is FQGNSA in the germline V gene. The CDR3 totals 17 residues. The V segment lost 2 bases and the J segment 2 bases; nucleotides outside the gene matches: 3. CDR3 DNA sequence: TGTGCCAGCAGCTTACCGGGACTAGCGGGAACCAAAAACATTCAGTACTTC. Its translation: CASSLPGLAGTKNIQYF.

This chain's CDR3 is CASSPTRAAGHEQFF. The CDR3 bases are TGTGCCAGCAGTCCGACCCGGGCGGCGGGTCATGAGCAGTTCTTC. V usage is TRBV27 and J usage is TRBJ2-1, with a possible D match to TRBD2 (5 bases). V was shortened by 5 bases and J by 8 bases, with 19 bases between the two germline ends. Germline CDR1 reads MNHEY; CDR2 reads SMNVEV (reference sequence). This CDR3 has 15 residues.

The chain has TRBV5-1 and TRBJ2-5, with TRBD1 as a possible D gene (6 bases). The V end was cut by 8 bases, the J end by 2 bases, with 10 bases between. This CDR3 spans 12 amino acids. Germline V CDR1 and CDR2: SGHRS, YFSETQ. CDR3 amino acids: CASKGDQETQYF. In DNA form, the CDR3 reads TGCGCCAGTAAGGGGGATCAAGAGACCCAGTACTTC.

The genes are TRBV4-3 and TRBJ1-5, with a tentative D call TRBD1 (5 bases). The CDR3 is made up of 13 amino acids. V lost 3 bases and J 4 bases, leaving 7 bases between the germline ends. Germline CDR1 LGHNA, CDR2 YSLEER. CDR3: CASSQTANQPQHF. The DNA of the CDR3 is TGCGCCAGCAGCCAGACAGCAAATCAGCCCCAGCATTTT.

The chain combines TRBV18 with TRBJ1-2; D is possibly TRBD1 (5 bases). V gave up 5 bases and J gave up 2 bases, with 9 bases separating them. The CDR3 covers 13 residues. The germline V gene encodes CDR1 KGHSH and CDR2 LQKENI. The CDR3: CASSTQGNYGYTF. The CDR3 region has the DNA TGTGCCAGCTCAACTCAGGGAAACTATGGCTACACCTTC. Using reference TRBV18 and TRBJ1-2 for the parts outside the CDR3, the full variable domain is NAGVMQNPRHLVRRRGQEARLRCSPMKGHSHVYWYRQLPEEGLKFMVYLQKENIIDESGMPKERFSAEFPKEGPSILRIQQVVRGDSAAYFCASSTQGNYGYTFGSGTRLTVV.

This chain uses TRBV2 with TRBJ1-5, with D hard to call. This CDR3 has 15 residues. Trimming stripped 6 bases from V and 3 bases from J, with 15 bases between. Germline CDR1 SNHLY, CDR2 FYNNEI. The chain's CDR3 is CASSLPAGNNQPQHF. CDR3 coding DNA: TGTGCCAGCAGCCTCCCGGCGGGGAACAATCAGCCCCAGCATTTT.

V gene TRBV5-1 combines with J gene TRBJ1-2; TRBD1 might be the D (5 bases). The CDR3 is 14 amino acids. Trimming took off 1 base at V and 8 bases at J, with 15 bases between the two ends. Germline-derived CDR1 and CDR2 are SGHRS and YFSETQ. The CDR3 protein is CASSLTGAKGGYTF. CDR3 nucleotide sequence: TGCGCCAGCAGCTTGACAGGTGCGAAGGGGGGCTACACCTTC.

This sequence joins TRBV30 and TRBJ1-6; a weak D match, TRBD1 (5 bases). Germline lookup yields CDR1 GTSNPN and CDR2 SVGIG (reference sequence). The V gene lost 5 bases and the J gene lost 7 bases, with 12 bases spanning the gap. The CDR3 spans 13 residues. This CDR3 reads CAWDEGRNSPLHF. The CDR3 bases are TGTGCCTGGGACGAGGGGAGGAATTCACCCCTCCACTTT.

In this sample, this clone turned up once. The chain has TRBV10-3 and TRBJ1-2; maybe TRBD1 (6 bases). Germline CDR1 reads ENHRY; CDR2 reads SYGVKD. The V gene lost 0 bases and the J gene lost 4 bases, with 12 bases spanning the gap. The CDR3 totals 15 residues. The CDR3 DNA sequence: TGTGCCATCAGTGAGTCCACAGGGCCCGTCTATGGCTACACCTTC. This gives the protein CAISESTGPVYGYTF.

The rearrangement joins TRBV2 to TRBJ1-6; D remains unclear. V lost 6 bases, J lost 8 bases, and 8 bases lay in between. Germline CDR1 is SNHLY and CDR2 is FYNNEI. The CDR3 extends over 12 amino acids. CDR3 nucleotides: TGTGCCAGCAGGGAACAGTATTCACCCCTCCACTTT. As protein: CASREQYSPLHF.

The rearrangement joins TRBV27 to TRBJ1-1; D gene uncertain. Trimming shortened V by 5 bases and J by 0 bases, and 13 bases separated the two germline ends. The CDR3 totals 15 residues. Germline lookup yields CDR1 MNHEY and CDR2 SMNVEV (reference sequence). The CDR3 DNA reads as TGTGCCAGCAGTGCCCTCCGGAGCTTGAACACTGAAGCTTTCTTT. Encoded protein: CASSALRSLNTEAFF.